The clone carrying this TCR beta chain showed up many times. No antigen is known for it. This sample stems from a study of breast tumors, draining lymph nodes, adjacent tissues. The study's findings and limits: Tumor and nontumor repertoires were significantly more similar in luminal-like than in basal-like breast cancer.

Germline-derived CDR1 and CDR2 are MNHEY and SVGAGI. This CDR3 contains 15 residues. V gave up 2 bases and J gave up 8 bases, with 16 bases separating them. Samples came from axillary lymph nodes draining the breast cancer. TCRdb redid the calling of the multiplex PCR reads with MiXCR, one entry per CDR3 protein. The table shows about 270,000 distinct CDR3 sequences, with roughly 31% occurring only once. The sequencing input was axillary lymph node tissue. The sequence was collected from a female donor with breast cancer. Some clones in this sample may be carry-over from other donors' samples. The chain combines TRBV6-5 with TRBJ1-3; D possibly corresponds to TRBD1 (6 bases). This CDR3 reads CASSYQQGPLYTIYF. CDR3 coding DNA: TGTGCCAGCAGTTACCAACAGGGCCCGCTTTACACCATATATTTT.